These 7 T cell receptor beta chains share one sample of origin, sequenced in a study of shared clonotypes between healthy human individuals. Assay: immunoSEQ multiplex PCR; the TCRdb copy retains only in-frame clones and omits some. The data hold hundreds of thousands of clones, with over 65% observed a single time. Specimen: memory CD4+ T cells sorted from blood. Documented subset: CD45RA-negative fraction. Receptors originate from a woman aged 25 to 39 in good health.

This clone was found a few times. V gene TRBV28 combines with J gene TRBJ1-2; D uncertain. Trimming pared 6 bases from V and 2 bases from J, leaving 10 bases between. The CDR3 loop spans 13 amino acids. CDR1 MDHEN and CDR2 SYDVKM come from the germline V gene. The CDR3 is CASRPGLNYGYTF. Here the CDR3 DNA reads TGTGCCAGCAGGCCAGGCCTAAACTATGGCTACACCTTC.

Points on this clone: One junction end does not reproduce the germline sequence, and a read error may be involved. The chain uses TRBV5-4 and TRBJ2-3; tentatively, D is TRBD2 (5 bases). This CDR3 is built from 14 residues. Germline CDR1 is SGHNT and CDR2 is YYREEE (reference sequence). The CDR3 nucleotides are TGTGCCAGCACCTTGACTACTAGCACAGATACGCAGTATTTT. Translating gives CASTLTTSTDTQYF.

The V call is TRBV29-1, the J call TRBJ2-5, with TRBD1 as a possible D gene (6 bases). The CDR3 is made up of 13 amino acids. Trimming removed 3 bases at V and 2 bases at J, with 10 bases between. Germline V lookup: CDR1 SQVTM, CDR2 ANQGSEA. The CDR3: CSVDWQGQETQYF. The CDR3 nucleotides read TGCAGCGTTGATTGGCAGGGGCAAGAGACCCAGTACTTC.

The rearrangement uses TRBV5-1 and TRBJ1-4, with D hard to call. Trimming removed 2 bases at V and 4 bases at J, with 6 bases between. Per the germline V gene, CDR1 is SGHRS and CDR2 is YFSETQ. The CDR3 runs 13 residues. The chain's CDR3 is CASSLSGNEKLFF. CDR3 nucleotide sequence: TGCGCCAGCAGCTTATCGGGTAATGAAAAACTGTTTTTT.

The chain uses TRBV6-5 and TRBJ2-1; D remains ambiguous. Germline V gene sequence: CDR1 MNHEY, CDR2 SVGAGI. The V end lost 0 bases, the J end lost 6 bases, and 12 bases lay between the germline ends. The CDR3 has 15 amino acids. The CDR3 DNA sequence: TGTGCCAGCAGTTACTCCCGGGTTACGGTCAATGAGCAGTTCTTC. Translation gives CASSYSRVTVNEQFF.

The chain uses TRBV28 and TRBJ2-2, with 8 bases that match TRBD2. V shed 5 bases, J shed 7 bases, and the junction held 12 bases outside the gene matches. Germline-derived CDR1 and CDR2 are MDHEN and SYDVKM. The CDR3 totals 16 residues. The CDR3 bases are TGTGCCAGCAGTCGCAGCGGGAGCGGCCGGAGCGGGGAGCTGTTTTTT. Its protein is CASSRSGSGRSGELFF.

V usage is TRBV6-4 and J usage is TRBJ2-7; 11 bases align to TRBD2. The germline V gene encodes CDR1 MRHNA and CDR2 SNTAGT. The CDR3 runs to 16 residues. J was trimmed by 0 bases and V by 11 bases; bases with no gene match: 12. In DNA, the CDR3 is TGTGCCTGGACTAGCGGGTGGGCCGGGGGCTCCTACGAGCAGTACTTC. It yields the protein CAWTSGWAGGSYEQYF.